This T cell receptor beta chain was captured in a study of vaccination effects on CD4 cells after COVID-19. The CDR3 is 13 amino acids. V was pared by 5 bases and J by 10 bases, with 12 bases between. Some clones are missing from TCRdb's copy, which holds only in-frame ones; the method was immunoSEQ multiplex PCR. The sample lists some 68,000 clones; 80% were seen once. On this clone itself: Its target is not known.

After expansion with viral peptide pools in the ViraFEST assay, antigen-specific CD4+ T cells were sequenced. Following culture for about 11 days, CD4+ T cells were isolated. No vaccinee had earlier SARS-CoV-2 infection, and nucleocapsid antibodies were negative. Sequencing was performed on CD4+ T cells from PBMCs cultured with SARS-CoV-2 spike peptides, taken before COVID-19 vaccination. The TCR was taken from a human donor who received a COVID-19 vaccine. This chain joins TRBV12-3 or TRBV12-4 and TRBJ1-6, with D possibly matching TRBD1 (6 bases). CDR3 DNA sequence: TGTGCCAGCAGTCTAAGGACAGACTCACCCCTCCACTTT. Translated, it gives CASSLRTDSPLHF.